This paragraph reports one T cell receptor beta chain. This record comes from a study of blood T cell repertoires in COVID-19. CDR3 length: 13 residues. The germline V and J ends were trimmed by 5 bases and 2 bases, with 8 bases remaining between them. CDR1 is LNHDA and CDR2 is SQIVND in the germline V gene (reference sequence). How the authors handled the data: Amplification with reference gene primers provided the estimates of nucleated cell counts. Clones were sequenced by immunoSEQ multiplex PCR, and TCRdb holds only the in-frame ones, with some missing. Clone size and the V and J calls come from that table; the DNA yielded D and trimming. This table holds some 120,000 clones, around 83% found once.

The receptor was isolated from a woman between 45 and 60 years old with acute or convalescent COVID-19. The rearrangement joins TRBV19 to TRBJ2-3; possible D gene TRBD2, 6 bases. The sample comprised peripheral blood. CDR3 nucleotides: TGTGCCAGTAGTGCGCGGGACACAGATACGCAGTATTTT. It translates to CASSARDTDTQYF.